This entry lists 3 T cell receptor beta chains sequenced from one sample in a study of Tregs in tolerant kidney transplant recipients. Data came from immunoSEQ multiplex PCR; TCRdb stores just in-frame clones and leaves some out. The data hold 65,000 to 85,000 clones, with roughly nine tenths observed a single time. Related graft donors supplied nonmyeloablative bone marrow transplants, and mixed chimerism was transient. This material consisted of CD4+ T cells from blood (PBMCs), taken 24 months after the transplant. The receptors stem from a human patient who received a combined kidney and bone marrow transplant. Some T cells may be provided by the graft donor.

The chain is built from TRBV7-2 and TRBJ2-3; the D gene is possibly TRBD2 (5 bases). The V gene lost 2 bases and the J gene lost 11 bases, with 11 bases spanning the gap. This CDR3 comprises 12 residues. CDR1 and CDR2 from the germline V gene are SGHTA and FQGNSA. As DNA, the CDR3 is TGTGCCAGCAGCTTACGGGGTCGGGTGCAGTATTTT. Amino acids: CASSLRGRVQYF.

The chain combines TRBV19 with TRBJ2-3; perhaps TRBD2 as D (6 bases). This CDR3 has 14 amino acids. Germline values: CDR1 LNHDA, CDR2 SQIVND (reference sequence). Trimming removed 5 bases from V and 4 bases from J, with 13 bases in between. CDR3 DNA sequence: TGTGCCAGTAGTGCGAATGGAGGGTCAGATACGCAGTATTTT. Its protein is CASSANGGSDTQYF. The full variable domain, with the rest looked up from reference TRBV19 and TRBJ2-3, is DGGITQSPKYLFRKEGQNVTLSCEQNLNHDAMYWYRQDPGQGLRLIYYSQIVNDFQKGDIAEGYSVSREKKESFPLTVTSAQKNPTAFYLCASSANGGSDTQYFGPGTRLTVL.

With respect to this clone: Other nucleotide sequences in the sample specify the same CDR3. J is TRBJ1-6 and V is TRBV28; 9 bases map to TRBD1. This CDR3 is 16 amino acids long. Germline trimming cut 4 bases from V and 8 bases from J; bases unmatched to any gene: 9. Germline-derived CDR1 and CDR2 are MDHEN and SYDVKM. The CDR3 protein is CASSSQGAPPYSPLHF. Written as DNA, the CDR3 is TGTGCCAGCAGTTCACAGGGGGCGCCTCCCTATTCACCCCTCCACTTT.